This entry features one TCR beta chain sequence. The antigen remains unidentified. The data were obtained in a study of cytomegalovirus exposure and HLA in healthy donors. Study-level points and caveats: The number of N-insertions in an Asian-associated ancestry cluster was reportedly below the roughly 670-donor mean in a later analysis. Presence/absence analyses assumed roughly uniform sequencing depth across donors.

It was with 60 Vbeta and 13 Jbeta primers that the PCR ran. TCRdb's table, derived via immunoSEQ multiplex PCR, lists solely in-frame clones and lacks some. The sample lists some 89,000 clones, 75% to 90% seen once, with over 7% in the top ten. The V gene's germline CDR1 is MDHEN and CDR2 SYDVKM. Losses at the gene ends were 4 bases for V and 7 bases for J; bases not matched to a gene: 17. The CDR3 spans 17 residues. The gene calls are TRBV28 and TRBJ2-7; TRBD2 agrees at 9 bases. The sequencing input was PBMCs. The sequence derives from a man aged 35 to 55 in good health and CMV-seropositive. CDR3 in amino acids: CASSSLRLIAGVAEQYF. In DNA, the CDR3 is TGTGCCAGCAGTTCCCTGCGGTTGATAGCGGGAGTTGCAGAGCAGTACTTC.